This TCR beta chain was sequenced in a study of blood T cells in healthy people across ages. Total RNA extracted from each sample amounted to at least 5.5 micrograms. This clonotype has just a few counts. Its antigen is not identified. Then a second PCR, running about 6 to 12 cycles, was carried out with a sample-barcoded 5' primer and a J-beta primer mix. TCRdb fed the 5' RACE reads into MiXCR, producing one record per CDR3 protein. The sample gives roughly 1,000,000 distinct CDR3 sequences, around 27% of which show up once; around 0.7% is in the top ten. The CDR3 covers 14 residues. CDR1 is SEHNR, CDR2 FQNEAQ, per germline (reference sequence). Trimming cost V 2 bases and J 3 bases, with 9 bases left between them. Study findings and constraints: Comparison with aged donors showed that long-lived donors had more naive CD4+ cells and higher diversity. Unsorted PBMCs blocked a conclusive comparison of naive and antigen-experienced cells.

Another study also made use of these data, one on T cells of mothers and their children. Per that study: With unrelated pairs as the comparison, related mother-child pairs had a slightly higher overlap that was not significant.

This receptor was obtained from a girl aged 2 to 10 in good health. The gene calls are TRBV7-9 and TRBJ2-3, with D perhaps matching TRBD1 (6 bases). Input material: blood. CDR3 bases: TGTGCCAGCAGCTTATCACAGGGTACAGATACGCAGTATTTT. Translation gives CASSLSQGTDTQYF. The full variable domain, its missing parts supplied by reference TRBV7-9 and TRBJ2-3, is DTGVSQNPRHKITKRGQNVTFRCDPISEHNRLYWYRQTLGQGPEFLTYFQNEAQLEKSRLLSDRFSAERPKGSFSTLEIQRTEQGDSAMYLCASSLSQGTDTQYFGPGTRLTVL.